This paragraph covers one TCR beta chain sequence. Its antigen is still unknown. As processed by the authors: Without quality scores, immunoSEQ junctional reads could not be filtered like full-length reads. Measured with immunoSEQ multiplex PCR; TCRdb has only the in-frame clones, and not every one. That table supplies the V and J calls and clone size; D and trimming were determined from the DNA. Here the sample spans 740,000 or so clones, around four fifths being singletons. The source of the sample is a study of shared clonotypes between healthy human individuals. The V and J ends lost 5 bases and 1 base respectively, with 12 bases between them. The CDR3 is 15 residues long. The germline V gene has CDR1 MNHNY and CDR2 SVGAGI (reference sequence). Study outcomes and limitations: The sampled material consisted only of blood, and tissue repertoires are likely to differ.

Sample: memory CD4+ T cells sorted from blood. Subset denoted: CD45RA-negative fraction. This chain links TRBV6-6 with TRBJ1-3, with D unresolved. This TCR came from a woman between 25 and 40 years old in good health. DNA of the CDR3: TGTGCCAGCAGTCCGGACGGAGTTTCTGGAAACACCATATATTTT. Amino acid sequence: CASSPDGVSGNTIYF.